This paragraph covers one T cell receptor beta chain sequence. These data come from a study of beta chain features in type 1 diabetes. The study reverse transcribed the entire isolated RNA, so it sequenced expressed TCRB transcripts. The table came from immunoSEQ multiplex PCR; TCRdb's copy has only in-frame clones and leaves some out. The sample has 900,000 or so clones; about a sixth are singletons. The sequence was obtained from a woman under 30 in good health. The sample was naive CD4+ T cells from blood.

The CDR3 DNA reads TGTGCCAGCAGCCGCAGAATGACTGCAACTAATGAAAAACTGTTTTTT. Its protein product is CASSRRMTATNEKLFF. The chain recombines TRBV7-2 with TRBJ1-4, with D unresolved. The germline V and J ends were trimmed by 5 bases and 0 bases, with 13 bases remaining between them. From germline, CDR1 is SGHTA and CDR2 FQGNSA. The CDR3 totals 16 residues.